This T cell receptor beta chain is drawn from a study of T cells after yellow fever vaccination. Study-wide results and caveats: Subsequent booster samples again held most clones from primary vaccination (around 96% CD4, approximately 85% CD8). A small share of clonotypes appeared in both CD4 and CD8 compartments. In FACS-sorted repertoires, abundant clonotypes from the bulk population could appear as contaminants.

A single record per CDR3 protein comes from TCRdb applying MiXCR to the 5' RACE reads. The data contain a few hundred thousand distinct CDR3 sequences, around 8.6% of them seen just once; the ten biggest clones take up around 3.5%. V gave up 1 base and J gave up 0 bases, with 9 bases separating them. Germline V gives CDR1 SGHRS, CDR2 YFSETQ. The CDR3 runs to 15 residues. This clonotype was seen ten or more times. The antigen remains undetermined. The source of this sequence is a young man who received the YFV17D yellow fever vaccine. The sample in question was CD4+ T cells sorted from PBMCs, obtained 5 days after the yellow fever booster vaccination. The V and J genes are TRBV5-1 and TRBJ2-3; D remains ambiguous. CDR3 in amino acids: CASSLNPQSTDTQYF. DNA for the CDR3: TGCGCCAGCAGCTTGAATCCCCAGAGCACAGATACGCAGTATTTT.